This is a list of T cell receptor beta chains from one sample in a study of T cell changes during pregnancy in multiple sclerosis. Using immunoSEQ multiplex PCR, the repertoire was profiled, and TCRdb retains in-frame clones only, with some absent. Of about 40,000 clones in the sample, roughly nine tenths were seen once. The source material was CD4+ T cells from peripheral blood mononuclear cells, sampled in the second trimester of pregnancy. Receptors were obtained from a female donor with multiple sclerosis, enrolled in a pregnancy study. Both conserved end residues are part of each CDR3. D genes are given only for firm matches. The size entry is marked missing in some rows and otherwise reads once, few, many or a size class.

length,J,size,D,V,CDR3,DNA
16,TRBJ2-1,-,TRBD2,TRBV7-3,CASSTIRSFSGMGQFF,TGTGCCAGCAGTACCATCCGATCCTTTAGCGGGATGGGGCAGTTCTTC
13,TRBJ2-2,-,-,TRBV10-3,CAIRGADTGELFF,TGTGCCATTAGAGGAGCGGACACCGGGGAGCTGTTTTTT
15,TRBJ2-5,-,TRBD2,TRBV29-1,CSVCVAGTAQETQYF,TGCAGCGTTTGCGTAGCGGGAACCGCACAAGAGACCCAGTACTTC
16,TRBJ1-2,-,TRBD1,TRBV6-1,CASSEDRGPTLGGYTF,TGTGCCAGCAGTGAAGACAGGGGGCCCACGTTGGGTGGCTACACCTTC
15,TRBJ1-1,-,-,TRBV6-5,CASSYSDSQGTEAFF,TGTGCCAGCAGTTACTCGGATTCGCAGGGCACTGAAGCTTTCTTT
12,TRBJ1-1,-,-,TRBV28,CASSLGLLEAFF,TGTGCCAGCAGTTTAGGACTGCTTGAAGCTTTCTTT
13,TRBJ2-1,-,-,TRBV18,CASSQTGRNEQFF,TGTGCCAGCTCACAAACGGGTAGAAATGAGCAGTTCTTC
15,TRBJ2-5,-,TRBD1,TRBV30,CAWSNYGAGGETQYF,TGTGCCTGGAGTAATTATGGGGCAGGGGGAGAGACCCAGTACTTC
15,TRBJ2-7,-,-,TRBV6-1,CASSEAWGRNYEQYF,TGTGCCAGCAGTGAAGCTTGGGGGAGGAACTACGAGCAGTACTTC
12,TRBJ1-2,-,-,TRBV6-5,CASSQGTWGYTF,TGTGCCAGCAGTCAGGGGACGTGGGGCTACACCTTC
17,TRBJ2-1,-,-,TRBV27,CASSPHPSSSSYNEQFF,TGTGCCAGCAGTCCCCACCCTAGCTCGAGCTCCTACAATGAGCAGTTCTTC
17,TRBJ1-2,-,-,TRBV10-3,CAISDLGGQGANYGYTF,TGTGCCATCAGTGATCTGGGGGGGCAGGGTGCTAACTATGGCTACACCTTC
13,TRBJ1-4,-,-,TRBV7-8,CASSLRINEKLFF,TGTGCCAGCAGCTTGAGAATTAATGAAAAACTGTTTTTT
13,TRBJ1-5,-,-,TRBV27,CASSGPQGQPQHF,TGTGCCAGCAGTGGACCACAGGGTCAGCCCCAGCATTTT
18,TRBJ2-7,-,-,TRBV21-1,CASSKKPAGTVQSYEQYF,TGTGCCAGCAGCAAAAAACCTGCGGGGACAGTTCAATCCTACGAGCAGTACTTC
14,TRBJ1-3,-,TRBD1,TRBV7-9,CASSPTGAGNTIYF,TGTGCCAGCAGCCCAACAGGGGCTGGAAACACCATATATTTT
13,TRBJ2-3,-,-,TRBV19,CASSIPGTDTQYF,TGTGCCAGTAGTATACCGGGGACAGATACGCAGTATTTT
13,TRBJ1-3,-,-,TRBV29-1,CSVMDSSGNTIYF,TGCAGCGTGATGGACAGCTCTGGAAACACCATATATTTT
17,TRBJ2-3,-,TRBD2,TRBV2,CASSELRGGSRTDTQYF,TGTGCCAGCAGTGAACTGCGCGGCGGGAGTCGCACAGATACGCAGTATTTT
11,TRBJ1-1,-,-,TRBV28,CASPGGTEAFF,TGTGCCAGCCCCGGGGGCACTGAAGCTTTCTTT
14,TRBJ2-5,once,TRBD2,TRBV15,CATSTRITGREQYF,TGTGCCACCAGCACTAGAATCACTGGGAGGGAGCAGTACTTC
15,TRBJ2-5,-,TRBD1,TRBV28,CASSFRDRGLGTQYF,TGTGCCAGCAGTTTCCGGGACAGGGGGCTAGGGACCCAGTACTTC
17,TRBJ2-1,-,TRBD2,TRBV2,CASKDRGSRASKNEQFF,TGTGCCAGCAAGGATCGCGGGAGTAGGGCCAGTAAAAATGAGCAGTTCTTC
13,TRBJ2-1,-,TRBD2,TRBV29-1,CSVSGSSYNEQFF,TGCAGCGTTAGCGGGAGCTCCTACAATGAGCAGTTCTTC
15,TRBJ2-1,-,TRBD2,TRBV6-6,CASSYLPPLTSQQFF,TGTGCCAGCAGTTACCTACCACCCTTGACTAGCCAGCAGTTCTTC
15,TRBJ2-1,-,TRBD1,TRBV7-6,CASTSPGQGPNEQFF,TGTGCCAGCACCTCACCGGGACAGGGCCCCAATGAGCAGTTCTTC
15,TRBJ2-3,-,TRBD1,TRBV5-1,CASSLGQGLTDTQYF,TGCGCCAGCAGCTTGGGACAGGGTCTCACAGATACGCAGTATTTT
15,TRBJ2-3,-,TRBD2,TRBV30,CAWSVLAVSTDTQYF,TGTGCCTGGAGTGTACTAGCGGTTAGCACAGATACGCAGTATTTT
15,TRBJ2-5,-,TRBD2,TRBV4-3,CASSQGLAGVETQYF,TGCGCCAGCAGCCAAGGGCTAGCGGGAGTTGAGACCCAGTACTTC
12,TRBJ2-1,-,-,TRBV28,CASSSGQLIWFF,TGTGCCAGCAGTTCGGGACAATTAATTTGGTTCTTC
17,TRBJ1-3,once,TRBD1,TRBV29-1,CSAHAPGQGASGNTIYF,TGCAGCGCCCACGCGCCGGGACAGGGGGCTTCTGGAAACACCATATATTTT
16,TRBJ2-3,-,-,TRBV19,CASTPSSQGYRDTQYF,TGTGCCAGTACCCCGAGTTCACAGGGATACCGGGATACGCAGTATTTT
17,TRBJ1-1,-,TRBD1,TRBV19,CASTKGGQRWVNTEAFF,TGTGCCAGTACCAAAGGGGGCCAACGTTGGGTGAACACTGAAGCTTTCTTT
18,TRBJ2-3,once,TRBD2,TRBV7-6,CASSLGTSGAFSTDTQYF,TGTGCCAGCAGCCTAGGGACTAGCGGGGCCTTTAGCACAGATACGCAGTATTTT
17,TRBJ2-1,once,TRBD2,TRBV19,CASSIGTSGRTYNEQFF,TGTGCCAGTAGTATCGGGACTAGCGGGAGGACTTACAATGAGCAGTTCTTC
19,TRBJ1-3,-,-,TRBV7-2,CASSLVSNAGATSGNTIYF,TGTGCCAGCAGCTTAGTTTCTAACGCAGGGGCGACCTCTGGAAACACCATATATTTT
15,TRBJ2-7,once,TRBD2,TRBV4-2,CASSQEQREVYEQYF,TGTGCCAGCAGCCAAGAGCAGCGGGAGGTCTACGAGCAGTACTTC
12,TRBJ2-5,-,-,TRBV7-7,CASSLRGETQYF,TGTGCTAGCAGCTTACGCGGAGAGACCCAGTACTTC
14,TRBJ2-7,-,-,TRBV6-1,CASSVASRAYEQYF,TGTGCCAGCAGTGTCGCCAGCCGGGCCTACGAGCAGTACTTC
19,TRBJ2-1,-,TRBD2,TRBV11-1,CASSLVGTSGRRPYNEQFF,TGTGCCAGCAGCTTAGTTGGGACTAGCGGGAGGAGACCCTACAATGAGCAGTTCTTC
15,TRBJ2-1,-,-,TRBV28,CASREAGTLYNEQFF,TGTGCCAGCAGGGAAGCCGGGACACTCTACAATGAGCAGTTCTTC
17,TRBJ2-2,-,TRBD2,TRBV7-8,CASSQRTSGGGTGELFF,TGTGCCAGCAGCCAGAGGACTAGCGGAGGGGGGACCGGGGAGCTGTTTTTT
15,TRBJ2-7,-,TRBD1,TRBV27,CASSLGQGVVYEQYF,TGTGCCAGCAGTCTCGGACAGGGGGTTGTCTACGAGCAGTACTTC
16,TRBJ2-3,-,-,TRBV6-1,CASSVTGIIAPDTQYF,TGTGCCAGCAGTGTGACGGGGATCATTGCCCCAGATACGCAGTATTTT
15,TRBJ2-2,few,TRBD2,TRBV28,CASSLSGLATGELFF,TGTGCCAGCAGTTTATCAGGACTAGCCACGGGGGAGCTGTTTTTT
13,TRBJ2-3,once,-,TRBV30,CACPLRGADTQYF,TGTGCCTGCCCCCTTAGAGGCGCAGATACGCAGTATTTT
13,TRBJ1-1,-,TRBD1,TRBV6-5,CASSRQGRSEAFF,TGTGCCAGCAGTCGACAGGGTCGCTCTGAAGCTTTCTTT
13,TRBJ1-2,-,-,TRBV6-1,CASSEWSSHGYTF,TGTGCCAGCAGTGAATGGAGCTCCCATGGCTACACCTTC
23,TRBJ2-6,-,TRBD2,TRBV28,CASSSLRVAGGQSNFSGANVLTF,TGTGCCAGCAGTTCCCTCAGAGTAGCGGGAGGGCAAAGTAATTTCTCTGGGGCCAACGTCCTGACTTTC
15,TRBJ2-7,-,TRBD1,TRBV6-5,CASTRPSTGIYEQYF,TGTGCCAGCACCCGCCCATCGACAGGGATCTACGAGCAGTACTTC
12,TRBJ2-5,-,-,TRBV28,CASSLVQETQYF,TGTGCCAGCAGCCTAGTCCAAGAGACCCAGTACTTC
13,TRBJ1-5,few,-,TRBV6-4,CASSEGVGQPQHF,TGTGCCAGCAGTGAGGGAGTAGGGCAGCCCCAGCATTTT
15,TRBJ2-1,-,-,TRBV27,CASSFTAVPYNEQFF,TGTGCCAGCAGTTTTACAGCGGTCCCCTACAATGAGCAGTTCTTC
15,TRBJ1-2,-,-,TRBV13,CASSTRRLNNYGYTF,TGTGCCAGCAGCACCCGACGACTGAATAACTATGGCTACACCTTC
15,TRBJ1-2,-,-,TRBV6-6,CASSYSSKGSYGYTF,TGTGCCAGCAGTTACTCGAGTAAGGGGTCCTATGGCTACACCTTC
15,TRBJ2-1,-,TRBD2,TRBV7-9,CASSESGISYNEQFF,TGTGCCAGCAGCGAGAGCGGGATTTCCTACAATGAGCAGTTCTTC
12,TRBJ2-7,-,-,TRBV2,CASSETSYEQYF,TGTGCCAGCAGTGAAACTAGTTACGAGCAGTACTTC
13,TRBJ1-5,-,-,TRBV27,CASSLDRIQPQHF,TGTGCCAGCAGTTTAGACAGGATTCAGCCCCAGCATTTT
14,TRBJ1-1,-,-,TRBV7-3,CASSLGGEGTEAFF,TGTGCCAGCAGCTTAGGGGGCGAGGGCACTGAAGCTTTCTTT